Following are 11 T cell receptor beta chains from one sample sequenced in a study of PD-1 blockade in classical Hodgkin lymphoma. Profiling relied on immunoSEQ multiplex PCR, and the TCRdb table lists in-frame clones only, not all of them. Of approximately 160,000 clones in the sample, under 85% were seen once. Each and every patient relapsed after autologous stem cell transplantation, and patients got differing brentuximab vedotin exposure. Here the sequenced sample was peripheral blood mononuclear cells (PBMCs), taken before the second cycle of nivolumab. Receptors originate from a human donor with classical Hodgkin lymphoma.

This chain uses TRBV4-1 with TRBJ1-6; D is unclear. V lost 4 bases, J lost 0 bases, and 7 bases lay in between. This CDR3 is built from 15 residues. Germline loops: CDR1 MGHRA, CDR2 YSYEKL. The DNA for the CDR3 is TGCGCCAGCAGCCGAGGAAGCTCCTATAATTCACCCCTCCACTTT. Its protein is CASSRGSSYNSPLHF.

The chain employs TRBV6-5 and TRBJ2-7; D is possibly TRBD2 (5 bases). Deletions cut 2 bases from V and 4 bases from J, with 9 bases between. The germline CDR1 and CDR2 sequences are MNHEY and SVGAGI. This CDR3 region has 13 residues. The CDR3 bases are TGTGCCAGCAGTTACCCTGGGAGATACGAGCAGTACTTC. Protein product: CASSYPGRYEQYF.

CDR3 sequence (DNA): TGTGCCAGCAGCTTGGTAACAGGGGAGAAGCAGTACTTC. It is translated as CASSLVTGEKQYF. The chain employs TRBV7-8 and TRBJ2-7, with 7 bases fitting TRBD1. Trimming took 3 bases from V and 8 from J; bases not matched to a gene: 7. From germline, CDR1 is SGHVS and CDR2 FQNEAQ. The CDR3 has 13 amino acids.

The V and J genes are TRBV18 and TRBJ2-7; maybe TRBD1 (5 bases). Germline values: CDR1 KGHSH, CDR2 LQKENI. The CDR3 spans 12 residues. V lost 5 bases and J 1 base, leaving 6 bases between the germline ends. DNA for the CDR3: TGTGCCAGCTCAGACAGTTCCTACGAGCAGTACTTC. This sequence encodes CASSDSSYEQYF.

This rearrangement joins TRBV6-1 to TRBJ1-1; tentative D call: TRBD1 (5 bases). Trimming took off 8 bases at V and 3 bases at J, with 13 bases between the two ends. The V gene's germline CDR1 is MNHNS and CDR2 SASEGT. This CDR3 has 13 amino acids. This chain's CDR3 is CASPRGAHTEAFF. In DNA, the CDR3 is TGTGCCAGCCCCCGTGGGGCCCACACTGAAGCTTTCTTT.

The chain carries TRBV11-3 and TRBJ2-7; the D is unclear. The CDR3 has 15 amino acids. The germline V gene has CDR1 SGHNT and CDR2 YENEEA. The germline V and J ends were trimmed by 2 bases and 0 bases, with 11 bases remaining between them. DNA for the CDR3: TGTGCCAGCAGCTTACTACGGGTCAGCTCCTACGAGCAGTACTTC. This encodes CASSLLRVSSYEQYF.

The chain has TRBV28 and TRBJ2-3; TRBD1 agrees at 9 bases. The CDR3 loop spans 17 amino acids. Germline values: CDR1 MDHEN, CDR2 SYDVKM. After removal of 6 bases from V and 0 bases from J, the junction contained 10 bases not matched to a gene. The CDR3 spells CASSSRTGAGSTDTQYF. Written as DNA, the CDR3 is TGTGCCAGCAGCTCCAGGACAGGGGCGGGGAGCACAGATACGCAGTATTTT.

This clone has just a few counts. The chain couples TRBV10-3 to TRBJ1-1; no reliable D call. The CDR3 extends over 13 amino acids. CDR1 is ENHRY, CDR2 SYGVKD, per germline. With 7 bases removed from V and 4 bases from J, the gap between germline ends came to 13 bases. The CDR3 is CAITHGESTEAFF. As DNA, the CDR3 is TGTGCCATCACCCATGGGGAGTCCACTGAAGCTTTCTTT.

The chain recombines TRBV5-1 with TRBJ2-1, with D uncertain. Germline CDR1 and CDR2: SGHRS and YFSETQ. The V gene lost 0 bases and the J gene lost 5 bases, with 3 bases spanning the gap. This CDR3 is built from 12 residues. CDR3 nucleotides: TGCGCCAGCAGCTTGGGGGACAATGAGCAGTTCTTC. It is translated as CASSLGDNEQFF.

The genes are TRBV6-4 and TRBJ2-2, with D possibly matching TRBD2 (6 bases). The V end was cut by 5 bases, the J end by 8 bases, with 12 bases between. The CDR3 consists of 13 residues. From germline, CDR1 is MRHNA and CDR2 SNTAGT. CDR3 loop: CASSRDFRGELFF. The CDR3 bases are TGTGCCAGCAGTCGGGACTTCCGAGGGGAGCTGTTTTTT.

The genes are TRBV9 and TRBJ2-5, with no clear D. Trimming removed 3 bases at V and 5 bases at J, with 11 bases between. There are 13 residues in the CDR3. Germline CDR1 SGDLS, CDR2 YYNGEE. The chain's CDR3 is CASSGKKGETQYF. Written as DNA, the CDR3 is TGTGCCAGCAGCGGCAAAAAAGGGGAGACCCAGTACTTC. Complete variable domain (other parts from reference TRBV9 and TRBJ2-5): DSGVTQTPKHLITATGQRVTLRCSPRSGDLSVYWYQQSLDQGLQFLIQYYNGEERAKGNILERFSAQQFPDLHSELNLSSLELGDSALYFCASSGKKGETQYFGPGTRLLVL.